Presented here are 14 T cell receptor beta chains from one specimen sequenced in a study of T cell repertoires in cytomegalovirus infection. TCRdb passed the reads through MiXCR, listing each CDR3 protein once. The data contain roughly 600,000 distinct CDR3 sequences, 20% to 25% of them singletons. Sequenced input: CD8+ T cells from PBMCs. These receptors all come from a human donor in good health (CMV status not recorded). Some clones in this sample may be carry-over from other donors' samples.

The J gene is TRBJ2-1, the V gene TRBV11-2, with TRBD1 matching 9 bases. The V gene end was trimmed by 3 bases and the J gene end by 7 bases; junction bases not matched to a gene: 7. This CDR3 comprises 15 residues. In germline, CDR1 is SGHAT, CDR2 FQNNGV. The CDR3 region is CASSFGQGMLNEQFF. CDR3 bases: TGTGCCAGCAGCTTCGGACAGGGGATGTTGAATGAGCAGTTCTTC.

This clonotype was observed at least ten times. The chain joins TRBV7-6 to TRBJ1-1; D ambiguous. There are 13 residues in the CDR3. The V and J ends lost 2 bases and 1 base respectively, with 5 bases between them. From germline, CDR1 is SGHVS and CDR2 FNYEAQ. The CDR3 DNA follows: TGTGCCAGCAGCTTAAATTCGAACACTGAAGCTTTCTTT. This translates into CASSLNSNTEAFF.

CDR3 amino acids: CASSQGWGYEQYF. CDR3 coding DNA: TGTGCCAGCAGTCAAGGGTGGGGGTACGAGCAGTACTTC. The J gene is TRBJ2-7, the V gene TRBV25-1, with D perhaps being TRBD1 or TRBD2 (5 bases each). This CDR3 has 13 residues. V was shortened by 5 bases and J by 4 bases, with 12 bases between the two germline ends. The germline V gene has CDR1 MGHDK and CDR2 SYGVNS.

The chain joins TRBV29-1 to TRBJ2-5, with D possibly TRBD2 on 7 matching bases. CDR3 size: 14 residues. V lost 3 bases to trimming and J lost 3 bases, with 14 bases between them. Germline V gene lookup returns CDR1 SQVTM and CDR2 ANQGSEA. CDR3 sequence reads: CSVEGGGLEETQYF. As DNA, the CDR3 is TGCAGCGTTGAGGGCGGGGGCCTCGAAGAGACCCAGTACTTC.

This chain joins TRBV12-3 or TRBV12-4 and TRBJ1-1; possible D gene TRBD1, 5 bases. V was clipped by 4 bases and J by 0 bases, with 18 bases between them. The CDR3 loop spans 17 amino acids. CDR3 loop: CASSSPWTGPMNTEAFF. The CDR3 nucleotides read TGTGCCAGCAGTTCTCCATGGACGGGACCTATGAACACTGAAGCTTTCTTT.

This clonotype came up many times. The genes are TRBV7-8 and TRBJ1-2; D remains ambiguous. V was shortened by 2 bases and J by 4 bases, with 20 bases between the two germline ends. The CDR3 sequence is 17 residues long. In germline, CDR1 is SGHVS, CDR2 FQNEAQ. The CDR3 region has the DNA TGTGCCAGCAGCTTAACCGGAAGGACGAACAATATCTATGGCTACACCTTC. This translates into CASSLTGRTNNIYGYTF. Filled out from reference TRBV7-8 and TRBJ1-2, the complete variable domain reads GAGVSQSPRYKVAKRGQDVALRCDPISGHVSLFWYQQALGQGPEFLTYFQNEAQLDKSGLPSDRFFAERPEGSVSTLKIQRTQQEDSAVYLCASSLTGRTNNIYGYTFGSGTRLTVV.

This clonotype has a handful of counts. The J gene is TRBJ1-1, the V gene TRBV20-1, with 7 bases matching TRBD1. The V gene end was trimmed by 0 bases and the J gene end by 1 base; junction bases not matched to a gene: 11. CDR3 length: 17 residues. From germline, CDR1 is DFQATT and CDR2 SNEGSKA (reference sequence). The CDR3 sequence is CSAREWTGPSSNTEAFF. Here the CDR3 DNA reads TGCAGTGCTAGAGAATGGACAGGCCCTTCGTCGAACACTGAAGCTTTCTTT.

In its sample, this clonotype was seen a few times. The chain has TRBV25-1 and TRBJ2-1; a weak D match, TRBD2 (5 bases). The CDR3 has 15 amino acids. Trimming took 3 bases from V and 7 from J, leaving 16 bases between them. The germline gives CDR1 MGHDK, CDR2 SYGVNS. CDR3 sequence (DNA): TGTGCCAGCAGTGAGGAGGTTATTATGGAGAATGAGCAGTTCTTC. This encodes CASSEEVIMENEQFF.

This clonotype was picked up a small number of times. The chain couples TRBV10-3 to TRBJ1-3; D gene unclear. The CDR3 is 17 amino acids. The germline CDR1 and CDR2 sequences are ENHRY and SYGVKD. The V end was cut by 1 base, the J end by 8 bases, with 21 bases between. The CDR3 is CAISEFLEAVGYDTIYF. The CDR3, as DNA: TGTGCCATCAGTGAGTTTCTTGAGGCTGTAGGATACGACACCATATATTTT.

This clonotype showed up just a few times. The chain links TRBV29-1 to TRBJ2-5; D is possibly TRBD2 (6 bases). The CDR3 is 15 residues long. The germline CDR1 and CDR2 sequences are SQVTM and ANQGSEA. V lost 0 bases, J lost 1 base, and 12 bases lay in between. The CDR3 loop is CSVEEAGLLQETQYF. In DNA, the CDR3 is TGCAGCGTTGAAGAGGCAGGACTACTCCAAGAGACCCAGTACTTC.

This clonotype was found once. The chain combines TRBV15 with TRBJ2-5, with TRBD1 identical over 10 bases. Germline CDR1 is LNHNV and CDR2 is YYDKDF (reference sequence). The CDR3 extends over 15 amino acids. The J segment lost 0 bases and the V segment lost 5 bases, leaving 3 bases of the junction unmatched. The CDR3 DNA follows: TGTGCCACCAGCTTGGACAGGGGGGACCAAGAGACCCAGTACTTC. As protein: CATSLDRGDQETQYF.

The chain is built from TRBV5-1 and TRBJ2-1; TRBD2 matches 8 bases. The CDR3 consists of 16 residues. Unmatched junction bases numbered 7, after V lost 4 bases and J lost 1 base. CDR1 and CDR2 (germline): SGHRS, YFSETQ. The CDR3 DNA is TGCGCCAGCAGCGGCCCGGGACTAGTATCCTACAATGAGCAGTTCTTC. It specifies CASSGPGLVSYNEQFF.

This clonotype has more than one count but fewer than ten. This rearrangement joins TRBV6-2 or TRBV6-3 to TRBJ1-1, with TRBD1 as a possible D gene (5 bases). The V end was cut by 5 bases, the J end by 10 bases, with 23 bases between. This CDR3 is built from 15 residues. The germline CDR1 and CDR2 sequences are MNHEY and SVGEGT. Here the CDR3 reads CASSTQFRGEGRAFF. CDR3 sequence (DNA): TGTGCCAGCAGTACCCAATTTAGAGGGGAGGGCCGAGCTTTCTTT.

V gene TRBV20-1 combines with J gene TRBJ2-2, with 9 nucleotides matching TRBD2. Trimming at V came to 5 bases and at J to 1 base, leaving 8 bases not matched to a gene. The CDR3 spans 16 residues. Germline V gene sequence: CDR1 DFQATT, CDR2 SNEGSKA (reference sequence). Written as DNA, the CDR3 is TGCAGTGCTGGACCCTTGCGGGGGGGGAACACCGGGGAGCTGTTTTTT. Translating it yields CSAGPLRGGNTGELFF.